This passage covers 16 T cell receptor beta chains from one sample sequenced in a study of T cell repertoires in cytomegalovirus infection. Which antigens these TCRs recognize remains unknown. TCRdb re-analysed the reads in MiXCR, keeping a single row per CDR3 protein. The data hold 830,000 or so distinct CDR3 sequences, with approximately 32% observed a single time. The sample in question was cultured CD8+ T cells from PBMCs, obtained from culture after CMV antigen stimulation. The receptors stem from a human donor in good health (CMV status not recorded). Some clones in this sample may be carry-over from other donors' samples.

V gene TRBV6-5 combines with J gene TRBJ1-6; no definite D call. Germline V CDR1 and CDR2: MNHEY, SVGAGI. Trimming shortened V by 0 bases and J by 8 bases, and 14 bases separated the two germline ends. The CDR3 length is 16 residues. The CDR3 nucleotides are TGTGCCAGCAGTTACTCGTCCCCGCGTCCCCATTCACCCCTCCACTTT. Residues: CASSYSSPRPHSPLHF.

In this sample, this clonotype turned up a few times. The chain joins TRBV7-6 to TRBJ1-2; D may be TRBD1 (5 bases). The V gene lost 5 bases and the J gene lost 6 bases, with 25 bases spanning the gap. Per germline, CDR1 SGHVS and CDR2 FNYEAQ. This CDR3 is built from 17 residues. The CDR3, as DNA: TGTGCCAGCAGCGACCTAGACAGTCCATTTGCGAAGGATGGCTACACCTTC. This codes for CASSDLDSPFAKDGYTF. The full variable domain, with the rest looked up from reference TRBV7-6 and TRBJ1-2, is GAGVSQSPRYKVTKRGQDVALRCDPISGHVSLYWYRQALGQGPEFLTYFNYEAQQDKSGLPNDRFSAERPEGSISTLTIQRTEQRDSAMYRCASSDLDSPFAKDGYTFGSGTRLTVV.

This clonotype was observed a handful of times. This rearrangement joins TRBV5-4 to TRBJ2-2, with a tentative D call TRBD1 (5 bases). CDR1 is SGHNT, CDR2 YYREEE, per germline (reference sequence). The CDR3 loop spans 14 amino acids. Trimming removed 4 bases at V and 7 bases at J, with 14 bases between. The CDR3, as DNA: TGTGCCAGCAGCCCAGCAGGGTTGAGCGGGGAGCTGTTTTTT. Translated: CASSPAGLSGELFF.

This rearrangement joins TRBV5-6 to TRBJ1-5, with D possibly matching TRBD1 (5 bases). The CDR3 is made up of 15 amino acids. Germline lookup yields CDR1 SGHDT and CDR2 YYEEEE. The ends were cut back, 1 base at V and 8 bases at J, with 16 bases in the middle. The CDR3 is CASSLWDLEWEPQHF. The CDR3 DNA follows: TGTGCCAGCAGCTTGTGGGACCTAGAGTGGGAGCCCCAGCATTTT.

This clonotype was found a few times. V is TRBV19 and J is TRBJ2-1, with a tentative D call TRBD1 (6 bases). The CDR3 has 15 residues. CDR1 LNHDA and CDR2 SQIVND come from the germline V gene (reference sequence). The V and J ends lost 7 bases and 7 bases respectively, with 20 bases between them. The CDR3 DNA reads as TGTGCCAGTACCATTTCCTTGACAGGCTCGAATGAGCAGTTCTTC. Amino acids: CASTISLTGSNEQFF.

This clonotype has a count of ten or more. V is TRBV7-2 and J is TRBJ2-3, with a tentative D call TRBD2 (5 bases). The V end lost 1 base, the J end lost 4 bases, and 9 bases lay between the germline ends. Germline V CDR1 and CDR2: SGHTA, FQGNSA. The CDR3 has 14 amino acids. The CDR3 spells CASSLDLAPDTQYF. The CDR3 DNA sequence: TGTGCCAGCAGCTTAGATCTAGCCCCAGATACGCAGTATTTT.

The V gene is TRBV5-1, the J gene TRBJ1-1; D is unclear. V was pared by 0 bases and J by 4 bases, with 10 bases between. This CDR3 region has 14 residues. From germline, CDR1 is SGHRS and CDR2 YFSETQ. CDR3 coding DNA: TGCGCCAGCAGCTTGGGTTTTCAGTTCACTGAAGCTTTCTTT. Its translation is CASSLGFQFTEAFF.

The V gene is TRBV9, the J gene TRBJ2-4; D possibly matches TRBD1 or TRBD2 (6 bases each). Germline V gene data show CDR1 as SGDLS and CDR2 as YYNGEE. The CDR3 contains 15 residues. The V end lost 4 bases, the J end lost 5 bases, and 16 bases lay between the germline ends. The DNA for the CDR3 is TGTGCCAGCAGCACAGGGTGGGGGGCCCAAAACATTCAGTACTTC. Translation gives CASSTGWGAQNIQYF.

This rearrangement joins TRBV20-1 to TRBJ2-5; 10 bases agree with TRBD2. With 3 bases clipped from V and 6 bases from J, the junction kept 13 bases outside the gene matches. The V gene's germline CDR1 is DFQATT and CDR2 SNEGSKA (reference sequence). The CDR3 spans 16 residues. The chain's CDR3 is CSARRELAGPVQTQYF. The CDR3, as DNA: TGCAGTGCTAGGAGGGAACTAGCGGGACCCGTTCAGACCCAGTACTTC.

The genes are TRBV4-1 and TRBJ1-1; 8 bases line up with TRBD1. Germline V gives CDR1 MGHRA, CDR2 YSYEKL. This CDR3 comprises 14 residues. V trimming: 4 bases; J trimming: 5 bases; junction bases outside the gene matches: 6. This CDR3 is CASSPDRVGTEAFF. CDR3 in DNA: TGCGCCAGCAGCCCGGACAGGGTGGGTACTGAAGCTTTCTTT.

The chain recombines TRBV6-5 with TRBJ2-5; D may correspond to TRBD1 or TRBD2 (5 bases each). The CDR3 is 15 amino acids. CDR1 and CDR2 (germline): MNHEY, SVGAGI. Trimming left V 1 base short and J 2 bases short, with 11 bases between. CDR3 DNA sequence: TGTGCCAGCAGTTACTTAAGTTGGGGGCAAGAGACCCAGTACTTC. Translation: CASSYLSWGQETQYF.

The chain joins TRBV5-5 to TRBJ2-5, with TRBD1 matching over 12 bases. V lost 1 base to trimming and J lost 5 bases; unmatched junction nucleotides: 12. There are 18 residues in the CDR3. Germline V lookup: CDR1 SGHKS, CDR2 YYEKEE (reference sequence). This CDR3 is CASSLTPRDRGHQETQYF. In DNA, the CDR3 is TGTGCCAGCAGCTTGACGCCGAGGGACAGGGGGCATCAGGAGACCCAGTACTTC.

The chain is built from TRBV28 and TRBJ2-5; 7 nucleotides match TRBD2. V lost 6 bases to trimming and J lost 5 bases; unmatched junction nucleotides: 12. The CDR3 runs 15 residues. The germline CDR1 and CDR2 sequences are MDHEN and SYDVKM. In DNA, the CDR3 is TGTGCCAGCAGGGAAGGACTAGTGGGGGGGGAGACCCAGTACTTC. Encoded protein: CASREGLVGGETQYF.

The gene calls are TRBV27 and TRBJ1-6; D remains unclear. From germline, CDR1 is MNHEY and CDR2 SMNVEV (reference sequence). V was pared by 2 bases and J by 2 bases, with 7 bases between. CDR3 length equals 15 residues. The DNA of the CDR3 is TGTGCCAGCAGTTTAGCCGGGGCCTATAATTCACCCCTCCACTTT. This codes for CASSLAGAYNSPLHF.

There are many counts of this clonotype. A junction end diverges from the germline sequence, so it may reflect a read error. V usage is TRBV4-1 and J usage is TRBJ2-5; no definite D call. Germline CDR1 MGHRA, CDR2 YSYEKL. The CDR3 is 15 amino acids. This chain's CDR3 is CASSQTLAYQETQYF. CDR3 nucleotides: TGCGCCAGCAGCCAGACCTTAGCCTACCAGGAGACCCAGTACTTC.

The chain employs TRBV19 and TRBJ2-1; 10 bases are a match to TRBD1. This CDR3 has 16 amino acids. V lost 4 bases, J lost 3 bases, and 6 bases stayed unmatched. CDR1 is LNHDA and CDR2 is SQIVND in the germline V gene (reference sequence). In DNA, the CDR3 is TGTGCCAGTAGTACAAAGACAGGGGGCGGCTACAATGAGCAGTTCTTC. Translation gives CASSTKTGGGYNEQFF.